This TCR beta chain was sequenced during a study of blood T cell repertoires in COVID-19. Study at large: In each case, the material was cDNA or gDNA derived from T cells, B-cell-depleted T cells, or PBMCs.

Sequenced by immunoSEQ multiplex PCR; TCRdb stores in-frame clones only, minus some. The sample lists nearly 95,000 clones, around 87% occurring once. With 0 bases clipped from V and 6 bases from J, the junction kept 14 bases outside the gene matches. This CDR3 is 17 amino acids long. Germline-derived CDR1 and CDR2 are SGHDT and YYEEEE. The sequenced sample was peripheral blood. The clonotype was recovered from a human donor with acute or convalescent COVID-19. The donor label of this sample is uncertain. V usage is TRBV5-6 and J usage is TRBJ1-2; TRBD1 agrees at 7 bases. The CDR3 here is CASSLVLYGRGVHGYTF. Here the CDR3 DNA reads TGTGCCAGCAGCTTGGTCTTGTATGGCAGGGGGGTGCATGGCTACACCTTC.